This TCR beta chain was obtained from a study of blood T cells in healthy people across ages. The CDR3 consists of 18 residues. Germline V CDR1 and CDR2: MNHEY, SMNVEV (reference sequence). Trimming took 7 bases from V and 2 from J, leaving 21 bases between them. At least 6 micrograms of total RNA were extracted per sample. This clonotype showed up many times. What it binds is unknown. Through a sample-barcoded 5' primer and a J-beta primer mix, a second PCR was run for roughly 6 to 12 cycles. Each of the cDNA molecules was tagged by a template-switch adaptor with 12 random nucleotides. TCRdb reanalysed the 5' RACE reads using MiXCR and keeps one entry per CDR3 protein. The table includes approximately 810,000 distinct CDR3 sequences, under 35% detected once. Overall study results and limits: Naive T cell percentage showed a strong correlation with TCR beta diversity.

The chain links TRBV27 to TRBJ2-6; D possibly corresponds to TRBD2 (6 bases). Sequencing input: blood. This TCR was sampled from a woman of 80 years or more in good health. DNA of the CDR3: TGTGCCAGCACCATGGGGTGGGGACTCGGTACTGGGGCCAACGTCCTGACTTTC. Protein product: CASTMGWGLGTGANVLTF.